This passage covers 8 T cell receptor beta chains from one sample sequenced in a study of T cells in Graves' hyperthyroidism and ophthalmopathy. Amplified TCR beta CDR3 regions derived from RNA transcripts. Using the HTBI primer set, a first-round RT-PCR was run on the TCR CDR3. TCRdb reanalysed the multiplex PCR reads using MiXCR and keeps one entry per CDR3 protein. The sample yields a few hundred thousand distinct CDR3 sequences, roughly 13% seen once. Sequencing was performed on blood. The receptors stem from a young woman with Graves' hyperthyroidism.

This clonotype occurred many times. The J gene is TRBJ2-7, the V gene TRBV2; D unclear. Trimming removed 10 bases from V and 2 bases from J, with 12 bases in between. Germline V gene data show CDR1 as SNHLY and CDR2 as FYNNEI. The CDR3 extends over 12 amino acids. Written as DNA, the CDR3 is TGTGCCACCCGGTATAGTACCTACGAGCAGTACTTC. Protein: CATRYSTYEQYF.

This clonotype came up a few times. The genes are TRBV9 and TRBJ2-2; D might be TRBD1 or TRBD2, each matching 5 bases. CDR1 is SGDLS and CDR2 is YYNGEE in the germline V gene. V lost 1 base and J lost 4, with 11 bases in between. CDR3 length: 15 amino acids. Here the CDR3 DNA reads TGTGCCAGCAGCGTAACAAGTGGGGGCACCGGGGAGCTGTTTTTT. It yields the protein CASSVTSGGTGELFF.

This clonotype was seen at least ten times. The V gene is TRBV7-2, the J gene TRBJ2-3; tentatively, D is TRBD2 (5 bases). The CDR3 is 16 amino acids. Germline V gene data show CDR1 as SGHTA and CDR2 as FQGNSA. V shed 5 bases and J shed 2 bases, with 17 bases lying between them. The CDR3 sequence is CASSPHLGGYTDTQYF. The CDR3 nucleotides are TGTGCCAGCAGCCCACATCTTGGCGGGTACACAGATACGCAGTATTTT.

This clonotype has at least ten counts. CDR3 DNA sequence: TGTGCCAGCAGCTTAGAGGACGGGGGGACAACTGGAAACACCATATATTTT. It yields the protein CASSLEDGGTTGNTIYF. The chain uses TRBV11-2 and TRBJ1-3, with TRBD1 as a possible D gene (6 bases). CDR3 size: 17 residues. The germline gives CDR1 SGHAT, CDR2 FQNNGV. V was cut by 0 bases and J by 2 bases, with 14 bases left in between.

The V call is TRBV30, the J call TRBJ1-3; D gene uncertain. From germline, CDR1 is GTSNPN and CDR2 SVGIG (reference sequence). Trimming stripped 4 bases from V and 2 bases from J, with 15 bases between. The CDR3 consists of 15 residues. Here the CDR3 reads CAWKPRRWAGNTIYF. CDR3 nucleotides: TGTGCCTGGAAACCCAGGCGATGGGCTGGAAACACCATATATTTT.

This clonotype was counted between two and nine times. The chain couples TRBV20-1 to TRBJ2-7, with 14 bases aligning to TRBD2. With V trimmed by 1 base and J by 5 bases, 4 bases remained unmatched. From germline, CDR1 is DFQATT and CDR2 SNEGSKA (reference sequence). This CDR3 has 15 residues. This CDR3 reads CSARGTSGRLDEQYF. In nucleotides, the CDR3 is TGCAGTGCTAGAGGGACTAGCGGGAGGCTCGACGAGCAGTACTTC.

This clonotype was recorded many times. The V and J genes are TRBV30 and TRBJ2-3; TRBD2 matches 8 bases. Germline V gives CDR1 GTSNPN, CDR2 SVGIG (reference sequence). The V gene end was trimmed by 2 bases and the J gene end by 6 bases; junction bases not matched to a gene: 4. The CDR3 runs to 13 residues. CDR3 sequence (DNA): TGTGCCTGGAGTCAAGCGGGGGCGGATACGCAGTATTTT. This gives the protein CAWSQAGADTQYF.

This clonotype was seen many times. V and J are TRBV28 and TRBJ1-5; D is undetermined. The CDR3 spans 15 residues. V was shortened by 6 bases and J by 7 bases, with 19 bases between the two germline ends. CDR1 MDHEN and CDR2 SYDVKM come from the germline V gene. The CDR3 bases are TGTGCCAGCAGCCTCGCCGGGAGGGAGGGACAGCCCCAGCATTTT. This translates into CASSLAGREGQPQHF.